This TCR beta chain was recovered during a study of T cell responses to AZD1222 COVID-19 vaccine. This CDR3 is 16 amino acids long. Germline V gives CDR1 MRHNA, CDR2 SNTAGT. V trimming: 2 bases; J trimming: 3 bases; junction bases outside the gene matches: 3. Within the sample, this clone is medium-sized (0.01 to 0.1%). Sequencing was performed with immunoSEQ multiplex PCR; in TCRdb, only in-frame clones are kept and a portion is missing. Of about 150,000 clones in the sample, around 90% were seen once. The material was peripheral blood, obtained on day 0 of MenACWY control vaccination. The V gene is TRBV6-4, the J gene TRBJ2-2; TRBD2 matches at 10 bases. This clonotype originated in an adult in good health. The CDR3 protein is CASSDGLAGDTGELFF. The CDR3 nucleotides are TGTGCCAGCAGTGACGGGCTAGCGGGGGACACCGGGGAGCTGTTTTTT.